This T cell receptor (beta chain) was identified during a study of response to subunit inactivated influenza vaccine. V was pared by 3 bases and J by 8 bases, with 13 bases between. The CDR3 is 14 amino acids. The V gene's germline CDR1 is LGHNA and CDR2 YNFKEQ. TCRdb reprocessed the RT-PCR reads with MiXCR, giving one entry per CDR3 protein. The table records 500,000 or so distinct CDR3 sequences, approximately 16% of them present only once. A remark on this clonotype: No antigen is known for it.

Regarding the study as a whole: The authors put forward the suggestion that each seasonal influenza vaccination may bring in only a limited number of new T cells.

Sample: CD4+ T cells sorted from PBMCs, taken around 25 months after vaccination. The chain links TRBV4-2 to TRBJ1-4; maybe TRBD1 (6 bases). The clonotype comes from a man aged 45 to 75 who received an inactivated influenza vaccine. CDR3 region: CASSHGGLDEKLFF. The CDR3 coding sequence is TGTGCCAGCAGCCACGGGGGGCTCGACGAAAAACTGTTTTTT.